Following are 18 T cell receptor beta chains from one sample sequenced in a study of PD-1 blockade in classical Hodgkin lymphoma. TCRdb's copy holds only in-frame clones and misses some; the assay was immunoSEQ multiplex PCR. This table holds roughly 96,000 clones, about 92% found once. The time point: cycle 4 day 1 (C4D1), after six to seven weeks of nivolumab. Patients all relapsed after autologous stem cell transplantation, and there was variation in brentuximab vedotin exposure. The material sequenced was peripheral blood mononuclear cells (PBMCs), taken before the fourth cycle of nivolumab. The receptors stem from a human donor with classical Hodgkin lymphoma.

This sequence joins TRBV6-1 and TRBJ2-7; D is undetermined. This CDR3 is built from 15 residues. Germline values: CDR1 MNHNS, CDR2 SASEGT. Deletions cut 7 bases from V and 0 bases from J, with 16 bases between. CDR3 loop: CASTSRTVLSYEQYF. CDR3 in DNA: TGTGCCAGCACTTCCCGGACGGTCCTCTCCTACGAGCAGTACTTC.

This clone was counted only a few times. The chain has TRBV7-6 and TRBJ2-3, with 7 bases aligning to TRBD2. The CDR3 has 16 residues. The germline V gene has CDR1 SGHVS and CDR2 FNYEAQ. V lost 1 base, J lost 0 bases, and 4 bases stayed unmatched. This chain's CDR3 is CASSLVAGASTDTQYF. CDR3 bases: TGTGCCAGCAGCTTAGTGGCGGGAGCTAGCACAGATACGCAGTATTTT.

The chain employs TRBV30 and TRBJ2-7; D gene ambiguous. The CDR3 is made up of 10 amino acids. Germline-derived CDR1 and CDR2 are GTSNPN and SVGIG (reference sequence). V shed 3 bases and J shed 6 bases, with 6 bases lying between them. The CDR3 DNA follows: TGTGCCTGGAGCGGCGGCGAGCAGTACTTC. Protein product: CAWSGGEQYF.

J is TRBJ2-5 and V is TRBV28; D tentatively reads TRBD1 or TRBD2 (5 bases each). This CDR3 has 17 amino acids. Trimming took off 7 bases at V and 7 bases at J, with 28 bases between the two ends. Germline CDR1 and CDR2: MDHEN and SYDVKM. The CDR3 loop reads CASNVGRRDGPYATQYF. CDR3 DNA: TGTGCCAGCAATGTGGGGCGCCGGGACGGACCTTATGCGACCCAGTACTTC.

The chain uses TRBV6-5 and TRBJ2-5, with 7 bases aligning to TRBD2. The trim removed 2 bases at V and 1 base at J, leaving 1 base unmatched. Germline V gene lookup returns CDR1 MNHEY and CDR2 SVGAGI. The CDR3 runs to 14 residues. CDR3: CASSYAGVQETQYF. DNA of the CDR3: TGTGCCAGCAGTTACGCGGGGGTCCAAGAGACCCAGTACTTC.

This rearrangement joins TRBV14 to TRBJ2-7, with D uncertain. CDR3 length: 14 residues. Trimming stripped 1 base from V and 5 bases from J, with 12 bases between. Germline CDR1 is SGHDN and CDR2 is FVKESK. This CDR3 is CASSQVIPTNEQYF. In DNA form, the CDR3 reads TGTGCCAGCAGCCAAGTAATTCCGACAAACGAGCAGTACTTC.

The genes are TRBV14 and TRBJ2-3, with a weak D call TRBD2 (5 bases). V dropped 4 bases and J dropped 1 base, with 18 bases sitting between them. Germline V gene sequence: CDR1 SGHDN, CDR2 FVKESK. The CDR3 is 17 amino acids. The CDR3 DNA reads TGTGCCAGCAGCCCCTACACCCCAACTAGGCGCACAGATACGCAGTATTTT. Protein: CASSPYTPTRRTDTQYF.

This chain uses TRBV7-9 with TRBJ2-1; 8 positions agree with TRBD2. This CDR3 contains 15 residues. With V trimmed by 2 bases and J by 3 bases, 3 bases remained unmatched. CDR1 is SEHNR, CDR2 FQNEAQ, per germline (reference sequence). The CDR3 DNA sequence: TGTGCCAGCAGCTTACCGGGAGGGGACTACAATGAGCAGTTCTTC. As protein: CASSLPGGDYNEQFF.

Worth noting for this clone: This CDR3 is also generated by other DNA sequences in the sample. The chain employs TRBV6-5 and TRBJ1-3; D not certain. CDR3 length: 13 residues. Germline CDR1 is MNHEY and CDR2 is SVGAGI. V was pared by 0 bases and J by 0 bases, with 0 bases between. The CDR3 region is CASSYSSGNTIYF. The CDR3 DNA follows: TGTGCCAGCAGTTACTCCTCTGGAAACACCATATATTTT.

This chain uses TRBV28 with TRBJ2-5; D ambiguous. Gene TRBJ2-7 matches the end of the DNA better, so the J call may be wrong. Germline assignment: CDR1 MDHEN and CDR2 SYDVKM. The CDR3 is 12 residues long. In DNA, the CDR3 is TGTGCCAGCAGCCGCTCAGATGTCGAGCAGTACTTC. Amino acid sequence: CASSRSDVEQYF.

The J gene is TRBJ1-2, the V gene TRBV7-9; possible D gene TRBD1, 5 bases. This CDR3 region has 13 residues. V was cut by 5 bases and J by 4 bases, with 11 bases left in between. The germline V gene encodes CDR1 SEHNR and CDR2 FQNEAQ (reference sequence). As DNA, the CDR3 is TGTGCCAGCAGCCCTGGTGGGGGCTATGGCTACACCTTC. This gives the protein CASSPGGGYGYTF.

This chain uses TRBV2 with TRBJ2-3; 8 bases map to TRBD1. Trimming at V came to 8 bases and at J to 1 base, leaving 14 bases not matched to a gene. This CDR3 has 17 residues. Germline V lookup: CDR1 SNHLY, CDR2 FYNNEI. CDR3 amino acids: CASFFPPTGEGTDTQYF. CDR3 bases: TGTGCCAGCTTCTTCCCTCCGACAGGGGAGGGCACAGATACGCAGTATTTT.

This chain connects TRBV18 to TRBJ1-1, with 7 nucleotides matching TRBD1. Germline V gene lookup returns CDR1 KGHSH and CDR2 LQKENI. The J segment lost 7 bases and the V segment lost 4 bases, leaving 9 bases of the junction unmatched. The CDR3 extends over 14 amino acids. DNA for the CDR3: TGTGCCAGCTCACAAGAACAGGGGAGGATTGAAGCTTTCTTT. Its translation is CASSQEQGRIEAFF.

The CDR3 region has the DNA TGTGCCACCCGGGGGAGGGGGAGGTACACTGAAGCTTTCTTT. The encoded protein is CATRGRGRYTEAFF. The V gene is TRBV6-5, the J gene TRBJ1-1; the D gene is possibly TRBD1 (6 bases). The CDR3 totals 14 residues. V was clipped by 10 bases and J by 3 bases, with 18 bases between them. CDR1 and CDR2 from the germline V gene are MNHEY and SVGAGI.

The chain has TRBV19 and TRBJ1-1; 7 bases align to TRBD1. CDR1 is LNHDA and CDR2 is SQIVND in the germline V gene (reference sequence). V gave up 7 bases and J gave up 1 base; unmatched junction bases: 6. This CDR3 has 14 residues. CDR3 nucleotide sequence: TGTGCCAGTATTCCAGGGGGTTGGAACACTGAAGCTTTCTTT. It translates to CASIPGGWNTEAFF.

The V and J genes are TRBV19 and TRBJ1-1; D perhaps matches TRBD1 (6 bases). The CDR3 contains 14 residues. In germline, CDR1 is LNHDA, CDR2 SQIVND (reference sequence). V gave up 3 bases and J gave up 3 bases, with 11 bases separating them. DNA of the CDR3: TGTGCCAGTAGTATTGAGGGGGGATACACTGAAGCTTTCTTT. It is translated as CASSIEGGYTEAFF.

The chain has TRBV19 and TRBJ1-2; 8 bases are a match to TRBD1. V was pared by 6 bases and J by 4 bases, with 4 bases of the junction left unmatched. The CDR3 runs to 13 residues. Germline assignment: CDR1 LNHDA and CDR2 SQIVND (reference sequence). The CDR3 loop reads CASRVDRVYGYTF. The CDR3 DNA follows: TGTGCCAGTAGGGTGGACAGGGTCTATGGCTACACCTTC.

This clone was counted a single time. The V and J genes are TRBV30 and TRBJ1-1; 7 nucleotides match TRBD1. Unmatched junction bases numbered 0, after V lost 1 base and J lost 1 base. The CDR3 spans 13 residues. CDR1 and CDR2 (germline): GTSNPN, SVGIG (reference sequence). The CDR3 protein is CAWSDRGNTEAFF. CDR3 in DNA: TGTGCCTGGAGTGACAGGGGGAACACTGAAGCTTTCTTT.